The 28 T cell receptor beta chains in this list originate from one sample, sequenced in a study of cytomegalovirus exposure and HLA in healthy donors. The PCR used 60 Vbeta and 13 Jbeta primers. Clones were read by immunoSEQ multiplex PCR, and TCRdb kept only the in-frame ones, dropping some. This table has around 110,000 clones, about 79% appearing once. The sample taken for sequencing was PBMCs. The receptors originated from a woman in her late teens or twenties in good health and CMV-seropositive.

The V call is TRBV5-5, the J call TRBJ1-2; D is unresolved. This CDR3 is built from 15 residues. The V end was cut by 4 bases, the J end by 3 bases, with 16 bases between. In germline, CDR1 is SGHKS, CDR2 YYEKEE (reference sequence). The CDR3 is CASSREEGSDYGYTF. The CDR3 DNA is TGTGCCAGCAGCCGGGAAGAGGGATCGGACTATGGCTACACCTTC.

J is TRBJ1-1 and V is TRBV27, with D possibly TRBD1 on 6 matching bases. V lost 3 bases and J 3 bases, leaving 14 bases between the germline ends. CDR3 length equals 15 residues. Germline CDR1 and CDR2: MNHEY and SMNVEV (reference sequence). The CDR3 DNA is TGTGCCAGCAGTTTGCAGGGGCTCGCGGACACTGAAGCTTTCTTT. This encodes CASSLQGLADTEAFF.

This clone has a single count. This chain uses TRBV2 with TRBJ1-1; D gene unclear. Per the germline V gene, CDR1 is SNHLY and CDR2 is FYNNEI. The CDR3 is 14 amino acids. V was pared by 4 bases and J by 5 bases, with 14 bases between. CDR3 DNA: TGTGCCAGCAGTGTTCGAGGAAGGATTACTGAAGCTTTCTTT. Translated, it gives CASSVRGRITEAFF.

The CDR3 region has the DNA TGTGCCAGCAGTTTAGAGGTCGAAAAACTGTTTTTT. Its translation is CASSLEVEKLFF. The V gene is TRBV28, the J gene TRBJ1-4, with D unresolved. The CDR3 runs to 12 residues. Per germline, CDR1 MDHEN and CDR2 SYDVKM. The ends were cut back, 2 bases at V and 8 bases at J, with 6 bases in the middle.

The V call is TRBV27, the J call TRBJ1-1; TRBD1 aligns across 10 bases. Germline CDR1 MNHEY, CDR2 SMNVEV (reference sequence). CDR3 length: 16 amino acids. V lost 2 bases, J lost 4 bases, and 7 bases stayed unmatched. The CDR3 region is CASSLGTGVGFTEAFF. The CDR3 DNA follows: TGTGCCAGCAGTTTAGGGACAGGGGTAGGTTTCACTGAAGCTTTCTTT.

The chain is built from TRBV5-1 and TRBJ1-1, with 7 positions matching TRBD1. Trimming cost V 4 bases and J 6 bases; bases outside gene matches: 9. Germline V CDR1 and CDR2: SGHRS, YFSETQ. This CDR3 spans 14 amino acids. The CDR3 DNA reads as TGCGCCAGCAGCAGAGGACAGGAAGTCCCTGAAGCTTTCTTT. This gives the protein CASSRGQEVPEAFF.

This clone was seen a handful of times. This chain joins TRBV5-1 and TRBJ1-1, with D possibly matching TRBD1 (5 bases). Germline V lookup: CDR1 SGHRS, CDR2 YFSETQ. Deletions cut 2 bases from V and 0 bases from J, with 8 bases between. The CDR3 spans 14 residues. CDR3 region: CASSFRQMNTEAFF. The CDR3, as DNA: TGCGCCAGCAGCTTTAGACAGATGAACACTGAAGCTTTCTTT.

The chain couples TRBV5-1 to TRBJ2-5, with a possible D match to TRBD1 (6 bases). CDR1 is SGHRS and CDR2 is YFSETQ in the germline V gene. Trimming removed 1 base at V and 4 bases at J, with 17 bases between. CDR3 size: 16 residues. In DNA, the CDR3 is TGCGCCAGCAGCTTGAGGCGCGCGCGAGGGGGAGAGACCCAGTACTTC. Translation gives CASSLRRARGGETQYF.

This chain connects TRBV5-1 to TRBJ1-5, with D possibly TRBD1 on 6 matching bases. The CDR3 has 14 amino acids. Trimming took off 0 bases at V and 4 bases at J, with 8 bases between the two ends. Germline V lookup: CDR1 SGHRS, CDR2 YFSETQ. The CDR3 region has the DNA TGCGCCAGCAGCTTGGGACAGGAGAATCAGCCCCAGCATTTT. Its protein product is CASSLGQENQPQHF.

This chain links TRBV6-5 with TRBJ2-7, with D unresolved. The V gene lost 4 bases and the J gene lost 6 bases, with 13 bases spanning the gap. The germline V gene encodes CDR1 MNHEY and CDR2 SVGAGI. This CDR3 region has 13 residues. CDR3 sequence reads: CASSSRLFREQYF. The CDR3 DNA sequence: TGTGCCAGCAGTTCCAGGCTCTTCCGCGAGCAGTACTTC.

The CDR3 coding sequence is TGCGCCAGCAGCCAGCCCTCCCGGGACAGGCACTATGGCTACACCTTC. Its protein product is CASSQPSRDRHYGYTF. The chain couples TRBV4-1 to TRBJ1-2; 8 bases agree with TRBD1. V gave up 3 bases and J gave up 3 bases; unmatched junction bases: 9. Germline V gene sequence: CDR1 MGHRA, CDR2 YSYEKL. This CDR3 spans 16 amino acids.

The table lists this clone with a count of one. The gene calls are TRBV14 and TRBJ2-3, with D hard to call. There are 15 residues in the CDR3. Germline CDR1 and CDR2: SGHDN and FVKESK. Trimming took 0 bases from V and 1 from J, leaving 8 bases between them. CDR3 sequence (DNA): TGTGCCAGCAGCCAAGATAGAGGCGGCACAGATACGCAGTATTTT. As protein: CASSQDRGGTDTQYF. The variable domain in full, with the rest retrieved from reference TRBV14 and TRBJ2-3, is EAGVTQFPSHSVIEKGQTVTLRCDPISGHDNLYWYRRVMGKEIKFLLHFVKESKQDESGMPNNRFLAERTGGTYSTLKVQPAELEDSGVYFCASSQDRGGTDTQYFGPGTRLTVL.

In nucleotides, the CDR3 is TGCGCCAGCAGCCCGGTTGTTTTGGGTACAGGGAAAGAGACCCAGTACTTC. Translating gives CASSPVVLGTGKETQYF. The V and J genes are TRBV4-1 and TRBJ2-5; D might be TRBD1 (6 bases). In germline, CDR1 is MGHRA, CDR2 YSYEKL. This CDR3 comprises 17 residues. Deletions cut 4 bases from V and 3 bases from J, with 21 bases between.

J is TRBJ2-5 and V is TRBV18; possibly TRBD1 for D (5 bases). Germline V lookup: CDR1 KGHSH, CDR2 LQKENI. V lost 0 bases, J lost 5 bases, and 13 bases lay in between. The CDR3 extends over 15 amino acids. The CDR3 DNA follows: TGTGCCAGCTCACCACCTCGCAGGGATGGGGAGACCCAGTACTTC. It is translated as CASSPPRRDGETQYF. Supplemented by reference TRBV18 and TRBJ2-5, the full variable domain reads NAGVMQNPRHLVRRRGQEARLRCSPMKGHSHVYWYRQLPEEGLKFMVYLQKENIIDESGMPKERFSAEFPKEGPSILRIQQVVRGDSAAYFCASSPPRRDGETQYFGPGTRLLVL.

This rearrangement joins TRBV11-2 to TRBJ2-7, with D maybe TRBD2 (6 bases). Trimming shortened V by 1 base and J by 5 bases, and 15 bases separated the two germline ends. Germline V gene sequence: CDR1 SGHAT, CDR2 FQNNGV. The CDR3 spans 15 residues. The DNA of the CDR3 is TGTGCCAGCAGCTTAGTTCGCGGGAAGGGGAACGAGCAGTACTTC. Translated: CASSLVRGKGNEQYF.

The table lists this clone with a count of one. The chain uses TRBV9 and TRBJ2-7; 11 bases line up with TRBD1. Germline CDR1 is SGDLS and CDR2 is YYNGEE. The ends lost 3 bases at V and 5 bases at J; junction bases unmatched: 1. The CDR3 contains 13 residues. The CDR3, as DNA: TGTGCCAGCAGCGGGGACAGGGGGAACGAGCAGTACTTC. Encoded protein: CASSGDRGNEQYF.

This sequence joins TRBV6-5 and TRBJ2-1; 12 bases are a match to TRBD2. The trim removed 4 bases at V and 14 bases at J, leaving 12 bases unmatched. The germline V gene encodes CDR1 MNHEY and CDR2 SVGAGI. The length of the CDR3 is 15 residues. Here the CDR3 DNA reads TGTGCCAGCAGTTCCCTACTAGCGGGAGGACCCAGAAAGTTCTTC. Its protein product is CASSSLLAGGPRKFF.

The table lists this clone with a few counts. CDR3 sequence (DNA): TGTGCCAGCTCTAGACAGGGGACTGACGAGCAGTACTTC. Its translation: CASSRQGTDEQYF. The chain has TRBV5-6 and TRBJ2-7; TRBD1 matches at 8 bases. Germline V CDR1 and CDR2: SGHDT, YYEEEE. V gave up 7 bases and J gave up 5 bases; unmatched junction bases: 8. The CDR3 contains 13 residues.

This clone was found a few times. This chain links TRBV27 with TRBJ1-2; D is undetermined. V shed 4 bases and J shed 4 bases, with 16 bases lying between them. This CDR3 has 15 residues. In germline, CDR1 is MNHEY, CDR2 SMNVEV (reference sequence). CDR3 residues: CASSSTGKGSYGYTF. The CDR3 coding sequence is TGTGCCAGCAGTTCGACGGGAAAAGGAAGCTATGGCTACACCTTC.

This clone turned up a few times. This rearrangement joins TRBV15 to TRBJ1-3; the D gene is possibly TRBD1 (6 bases). This CDR3 has 17 residues. The V gene lost 1 base and the J gene lost 3 bases, with 16 bases spanning the gap. In germline, CDR1 is LNHNV, CDR2 YYDKDF (reference sequence). CDR3 sequence (DNA): TGTGCCACCAGCAGAGGGGGGGGCATCGGGAATGGAAACACCATATATTTT. Its translation is CATSRGGGIGNGNTIYF.

The chain is built from TRBV4-1 and TRBJ2-5; a possible D gene is TRBD1 (5 bases). V was trimmed by 1 base and J by 5 bases, leaving 11 bases between them. The CDR3 runs 14 residues. Germline V gene sequence: CDR1 MGHRA, CDR2 YSYEKL. The CDR3 region is CASSQGPAGETQYF. In DNA form, the CDR3 reads TGCGCCAGCAGCCAAGGACCAGCAGGGGAGACCCAGTACTTC.

The table lists this clone with a few counts. This sequence joins TRBV29-1 and TRBJ2-7, with 10 bases that match TRBD2. Germline values: CDR1 SQVTM, CDR2 ANQGSEA. The CDR3 has 14 amino acids. V was pared by 4 bases and J by 3 bases, with 6 bases of the junction left unmatched. The DNA of the CDR3 is TGCAGCGTTGTGGAAGCGGGAGGGTACTACGAGCAGTACTTC. Protein: CSVVEAGGYYEQYF.

This chain connects TRBV28 to TRBJ1-2; D remains unclear. Germline V gene sequence: CDR1 MDHEN, CDR2 SYDVKM. The CDR3 covers 12 residues. V lost 3 bases, J lost 5 bases, and 7 bases lay in between. The CDR3 sequence is CASSLRQYGYTF. The CDR3 region has the DNA TGTGCCAGCAGTTTGCGGCAATATGGCTACACCTTC.

J is TRBJ2-1 and V is TRBV30; a weak D match, TRBD2 (6 bases). V was pared by 1 base and J by 5 bases, with 12 bases between. This CDR3 region has 14 residues. Germline V CDR1 and CDR2: GTSNPN, SVGIG (reference sequence). The CDR3 DNA reads TGTGCCTGGAGTGAGGGTACTAGCAACAATGAGCAGTTCTTC. Its protein is CAWSEGTSNNEQFF. Full variable domain (remainder filled in from reference TRBV30 and TRBJ2-1): SQTIHQWPATLVQPVGSPLSLECTVEGTSNPNLYWYRQAAGRGLQLLFYSVGIGQISSEVPQNLSASRPQDRQFILSSKKLLLSDSGFYLCAWSEGTSNNEQFFGPGTRLTVL.

This rearrangement joins TRBV7-3 to TRBJ2-3, with D perhaps matching TRBD1 (6 bases). CDR1 is SGHTA and CDR2 is FQGTGA in the germline V gene. V lost 7 bases and J 1 base, leaving 15 bases between the germline ends. CDR3 size: 15 residues. Here the CDR3 reads CASTLQGLGTDTQYF. For the CDR3, the DNA is TGTGCCAGCACCCTACAGGGATTAGGCACAGATACGCAGTATTTT.

This chain uses TRBV5-6 with TRBJ1-4; 7 bases line up with TRBD1. The V gene's germline CDR1 is SGHDT and CDR2 YYEEEE. The CDR3 covers 14 residues. Unmatched junction bases numbered 5, after V lost 4 bases and J lost 5 bases. The CDR3 DNA sequence: TGTGCCAGCAGCCAGGGACAGAAGAATGAAAAACTGTTTTTT. Amino acid sequence: CASSQGQKNEKLFF.

This chain uses TRBV9 with TRBJ1-1, with TRBD1 as a possible D gene (6 bases). This CDR3 comprises 15 residues. Germline lookup yields CDR1 SGDLS and CDR2 YYNGEE. V lost 3 bases and J lost 7, with 19 bases in between. CDR3 DNA sequence: TGTGCCAGCAGCGCCCCTCAACAGGGTAGGCTTGAAGCTTTCTTT. This gives the protein CASSAPQQGRLEAFF.

This chain uses TRBV5-1 with TRBJ2-7; D is perhaps TRBD1 (5 bases). Looked up from germline, CDR1 is SGHRS and CDR2 is YFSETQ. The CDR3 is 14 residues long. Between the trimmed V and J ends, which lost 0 bases and 5 bases, there was a span of 12 bases. CDR3 sequence reads: CASSLARAGNEQYF. The CDR3 region has the DNA TGCGCCAGCAGCTTGGCCAGGGCAGGGAACGAGCAGTACTTC.